The source of this T cell receptor (beta chain) is a study of molecular identifiers for immune sequencing clone quantification. A remark on this clonotype: Its antigen is currently unknown. This may arise from a read error, as a much more abundant clone is one base away. This likely comes from a read error, as the CDR3 has no conserved phenylalanine or tryptophan at its end.

The CDR3 is 18 amino acids. The junction had 15 bases not matched to a gene; V was cut back by 1 base and J by 6 bases. Germline CDR1 is MGHRA and CDR2 is YSYEKL. One entry per CDR3 protein results from TCRdb running MiXCR on the PCR reads. This table holds about 630,000 distinct CDR3 sequences, over 25% found once. CD8+CD4-CCR7+CD45RA+ cells were sorted as naive CD8 T cells. Study-wide findings and caveats: Effector cells kept over 99% of their molecules in clones above 20 RNA copies, while naive cells kept under 1% there.

This receptor was obtained from a human donor in good health. Some libraries in this study had Jurkat cell RNA spiked in. Material: naive CD8+ T cells from blood, with Jurkat cell RNA spiked in. Subset: FACS-sorted CD8+CD4-CCR7+CD45RA+ naive T cells. The gene calls are TRBV4-1 and TRBJ1-5, with TRBD1 matching 7 bases. CDR3 nucleotide sequence: TGCGCCAGCAGCCAAGGCCCGGACGGAGGGGGCTTGGGTCAGCCCCAGCATCTT. Encoded protein: CASSQGPDGGGLGQPQHL.